Listed below are T cell receptor beta chains from one sample, sequenced in a study of human T cells and chemical hapten exposure. TCRdb reprocessed the RACE reads via MiXCR and lists one record per CDR3 protein. The data hold roughly 50,000 distinct CDR3 sequences, with approximately 9.9% observed a single time. Sample: whole blood, taken in connection with sensitization to the hapten diphenylcyclopropenone (DPC). The receptor source for this set is a woman aged 40 to 50 with alopecia areata. Some clones in this sample may be carry-over from other donors' samples. CDR3s include the opening cysteine and the closing phenylalanine or tryptophan. D genes are given only for firm matches. Some rows mark clone size as missing; the rest say once, few, many or name a class of expanded clone.

d_call: -
clone_size: -
v_call: TRBV2
j_call: TRBJ1-1
cdr3_aa: CASSDQVPFF
cdr3_nt: TGTGCCAGCAGTGACCAGGTGCCTTTCTTT

d_call: -
clone_size: -
v_call: TRBV6-1
j_call: TRBJ2-2
cdr3_aa: CASSGSSGTETTGELFF
cdr3_nt: TGTGCCAGCAGTGGATCCTCCGGGACCGAGACCACCGGGGAGCTGTTTTTT

d_call: -
clone_size: -
v_call: TRBV7-6
j_call: TRBJ2-1
cdr3_aa: CASSPSARRQFF
cdr3_nt: TGTGCCAGCAGTCCGTCGGCCCGCCGGCAGTTCTTC

d_call: -
clone_size: few
v_call: TRBV18
j_call: TRBJ1-6
cdr3_aa: CASSPKNTANSPLHF
cdr3_nt: TGTGCCAGCTCACCTAAGAACACAGCAAATTCACCCCTCCACTTT

d_call: TRBD2
clone_size: many
v_call: TRBV6-2/TRBV6-3
j_call: TRBJ2-7
cdr3_aa: CASSPPGWRGYYEQYF
cdr3_nt: TGTGCCAGCAGCCCCCCTGGATGGCGGGGGTACTACGAGCAGTACTTC

d_call: TRBD1
clone_size: -
v_call: TRBV20-1
j_call: TRBJ2-2
cdr3_aa: CARGLHTGELFF
cdr3_nt: TGCGCTAGGGGGCTTCACACCGGGGAGCTGTTTTTT

d_call: -
clone_size: -
v_call: TRBV23-1
j_call: TRBJ2-7
cdr3_aa: CASSPGDPQKSYEQYF
cdr3_nt: TGCGCCAGCAGCCCAGGGGACCCCCAGAAGTCCTACGAGCAGTACTTC

d_call: TRBD2
clone_size: few
v_call: TRBV9
j_call: TRBJ2-3
cdr3_aa: CASSVVSGGATDTQYF
cdr3_nt: TGTGCCAGCAGCGTAGTGTCCGGGGGGGCCACAGATACGCAGTATTTT

d_call: TRBD1
clone_size: many
v_call: TRBV20-1
j_call: TRBJ2-3
cdr3_aa: CSARDPGGVGDTQYF
cdr3_nt: TGCAGTGCTAGAGACCCAGGGGGCGTCGGAGATACGCAGTATTTT

d_call: -
clone_size: many
v_call: TRBV3-1
j_call: TRBJ1-2
cdr3_aa: CASSRDYGYTF
cdr3_nt: TGTGCCAGCAGCCGAGACTATGGCTACACCTTC

d_call: TRBD2
clone_size: many
v_call: TRBV2
j_call: TRBJ2-7
cdr3_aa: CASRKLGGSYEQYF
cdr3_nt: TGTGCCAGCAGAAAATTGGGGGGGTCCTACGAGCAGTACTTC

d_call: -
clone_size: few
v_call: TRBV28
j_call: TRBJ2-1
cdr3_aa: CASSLPVINEQFF
cdr3_nt: TGTGCCAGCAGTTTACCCGTGATCAATGAGCAGTTCTTC

d_call: -
clone_size: -
v_call: TRBV4-3
j_call: TRBJ2-6
cdr3_aa: CASSLGISGANVLTF
cdr3_nt: TGCGCCAGCAGCCTTGGGATCTCTGGGGCCAACGTCCTGACTTTC

d_call: TRBD2
clone_size: medium-sized
v_call: TRBV6-1
j_call: TRBJ2-3
cdr3_aa: CASSPTSGGSDTQYF
cdr3_nt: TGTGCCAGCAGTCCGACTAGCGGGGGGTCAGATACGCAGTATTTT

d_call: -
clone_size: -
v_call: TRBV29-1
j_call: TRBJ2-5
cdr3_aa: CSVEVGEQGNLQETQYF
cdr3_nt: TGCAGCGTTGAAGTGGGGGAACAGGGAAATCTACAAGAGACCCAGTACTTC

d_call: -
clone_size: -
v_call: TRBV20-1
j_call: TRBJ2-3
cdr3_aa: CSARIPFSGPSTDTQYF
cdr3_nt: TGCAGTGCTAGAATCCCCTTTAGCGGTCCTAGCACAGATACGCAGTATTTT

d_call: -
clone_size: many
v_call: TRBV7-6
j_call: TRBJ1-1
cdr3_aa: CASSLQGRGSTEAFF
cdr3_nt: TGTGCCAGCAGCCTCCAGGGGCGGGGGAGCACTGAAGCTTTCTTT

d_call: -
clone_size: -
v_call: TRBV30
j_call: TRBJ1-2
cdr3_aa: CAWSANTLFYGYTF
cdr3_nt: TGTGCCTGGAGTGCAAATACCTTATTTTATGGCTACACCTTC

d_call: TRBD2
clone_size: -
v_call: TRBV4-1
j_call: TRBJ2-5
cdr3_aa: CASTRLAGGPSDETQYF
cdr3_nt: TGCGCCAGCACCCGACTAGCGGGGGGGCCGAGCGACGAGACCCAGTACTTC

d_call: -
clone_size: -
v_call: TRBV11-1
j_call: TRBJ2-5
cdr3_aa: CASSFAVGETQYF
cdr3_nt: TGTGCCAGCAGCTTCGCGGTCGGAGAGACCCAGTACTTC

d_call: -
clone_size: many
v_call: TRBV6-2/TRBV6-3
j_call: TRBJ2-7
cdr3_aa: CASSYGVESREQYF
cdr3_nt: TGTGCCAGCAGTTACGGCGTCGAATCGAGAGAGCAGTACTTC

d_call: -
clone_size: few
v_call: TRBV19
j_call: TRBJ2-5
cdr3_aa: CASRTGGVGETQYF
cdr3_nt: TGTGCCAGTCGAACCGGCGGCGTTGGAGAGACCCAGTACTTC

d_call: TRBD2
clone_size: many
v_call: TRBV5-1
j_call: TRBJ2-1
cdr3_aa: CASSLVAGSNEQFF
cdr3_nt: TGCGCCAGCAGCTTGGTAGCGGGATCCAATGAGCAGTTCTTC

d_call: -
clone_size: many
v_call: TRBV25-1
j_call: TRBJ1-1
cdr3_aa: CASLGNTEAFF
cdr3_nt: TGTGCCAGCCTTGGGAACACTGAAGCTTTCTTT

d_call: -
clone_size: -
v_call: TRBV5-4
j_call: TRBJ1-2
cdr3_aa: CASSLEGGGYGYTF
cdr3_nt: TGTGCCAGCAGCTTGGAGGGAGGGGGCTATGGCTACACCTTC

d_call: TRBD1
clone_size: -
v_call: TRBV5-4
j_call: TRBJ2-3
cdr3_aa: CATALGQGADTQYF
cdr3_nt: TGTGCCACCGCACTAGGACAGGGGGCAGATACGCAGTATTTT

d_call: -
clone_size: many
v_call: TRBV28
j_call: TRBJ2-7
cdr3_aa: CASGARGVPVYEQYF
cdr3_nt: TGTGCCAGCGGTGCCCGCGGAGTACCAGTCTACGAGCAGTACTTC

d_call: -
clone_size: few
v_call: TRBV2
j_call: TRBJ2-2
cdr3_aa: CATADKKELFF
cdr3_nt: TGTGCCACGGCAGATAAGAAGGAGCTGTTTTTT

d_call: TRBD2
clone_size: many
v_call: TRBV7-8
j_call: TRBJ2-5
cdr3_aa: CASRVAGLQETQYF
cdr3_nt: TGTGCCAGCAGGGTAGCGGGCCTACAAGAGACCCAGTACTTC

d_call: TRBD2
clone_size: few
v_call: TRBV3-1
j_call: TRBJ2-5
cdr3_aa: CASSQIAGALETQYF
cdr3_nt: TGTGCCAGCAGCCAAATAGCGGGGGCCCTGGAGACCCAGTACTTC

d_call: -
clone_size: -
v_call: TRBV20-1
j_call: TRBJ2-1
cdr3_aa: CSAREPLGYNEQFF
cdr3_nt: TGCAGTGCTAGAGAACCCTTGGGCTACAATGAGCAGTTCTTC